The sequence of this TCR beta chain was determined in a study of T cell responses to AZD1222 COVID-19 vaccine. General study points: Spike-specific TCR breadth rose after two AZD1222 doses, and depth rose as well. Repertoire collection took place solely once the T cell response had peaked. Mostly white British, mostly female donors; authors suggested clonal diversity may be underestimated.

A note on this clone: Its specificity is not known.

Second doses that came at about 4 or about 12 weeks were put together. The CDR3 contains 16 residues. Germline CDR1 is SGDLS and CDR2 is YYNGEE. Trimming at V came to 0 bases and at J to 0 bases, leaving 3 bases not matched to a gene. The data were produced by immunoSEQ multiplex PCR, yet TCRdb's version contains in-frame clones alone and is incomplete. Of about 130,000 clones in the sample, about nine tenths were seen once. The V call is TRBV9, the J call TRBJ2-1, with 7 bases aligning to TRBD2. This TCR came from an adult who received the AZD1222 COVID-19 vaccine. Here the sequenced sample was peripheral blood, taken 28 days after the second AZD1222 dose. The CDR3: CASSVGGGSSYNEQFF. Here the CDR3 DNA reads TGTGCCAGCAGCGTAGGGGGCGGGAGCTCCTACAATGAGCAGTTCTTC.